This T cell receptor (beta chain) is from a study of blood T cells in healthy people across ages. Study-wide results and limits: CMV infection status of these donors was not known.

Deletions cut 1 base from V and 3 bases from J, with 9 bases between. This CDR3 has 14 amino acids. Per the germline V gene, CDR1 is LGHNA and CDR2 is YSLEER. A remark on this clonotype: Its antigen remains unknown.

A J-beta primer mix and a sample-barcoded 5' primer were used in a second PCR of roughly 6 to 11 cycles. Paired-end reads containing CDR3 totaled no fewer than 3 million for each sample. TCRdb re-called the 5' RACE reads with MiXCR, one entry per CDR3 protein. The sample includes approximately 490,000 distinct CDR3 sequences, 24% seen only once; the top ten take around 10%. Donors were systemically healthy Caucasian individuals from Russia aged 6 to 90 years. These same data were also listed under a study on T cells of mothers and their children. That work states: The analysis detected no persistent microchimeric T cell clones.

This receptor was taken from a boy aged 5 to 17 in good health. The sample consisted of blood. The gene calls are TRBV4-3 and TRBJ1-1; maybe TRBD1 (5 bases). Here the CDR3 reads CASSQGRDYTEAFF. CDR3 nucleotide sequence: TGCGCCAGCAGCCAAGGGAGGGACTACACTGAAGCTTTCTTT.